The text below deals with one T cell receptor (beta chain). Clones were sequenced by immunoSEQ multiplex PCR, and TCRdb holds only the in-frame ones, with some missing. The data show over 150,000 clones, 91% seen once. The data are from a study of blood T cell repertoires in COVID-19. The wider study: The United States, Italy and Spain provided the acute and convalescent COVID-19 samples.

Germline values: CDR1 MNHNS, CDR2 SASEGT. This CDR3 has 15 residues. The trim removed 0 bases at V and 5 bases at J, leaving 0 bases unmatched. This TCR was sampled from a man in his fifties with acute or convalescent COVID-19. Sequencing was performed on peripheral blood. This chain connects TRBV6-1 to TRBJ1-4; TRBD1 aligns across 10 bases. CDR3 amino acids: CASSEAGQGNEKLFF. As DNA, the CDR3 is TGTGCCAGCAGTGAAGCGGGACAGGGGAATGAAAAACTGTTTTTT.